Given below is one T cell receptor (beta chain) in context. Its antigen is not identified. The sample originates from a study of T-cell reconstitution after alpha-beta-depleted transplantation in children. Trimming shortened V by 3 bases and J by 5 bases, and 10 bases separated the two germline ends. The CDR3 covers 13 residues. Germline V lookup: CDR1 MGHRA, CDR2 YSYEKL. Regarding the study as a whole: Several hundred expanded graft clones reportedly were the source of alpha-beta T cells about two months after transplant. Counts and diversity of T cells one year after transplant came mostly from newly produced T cells. Elevated TCRbeta diversity at day 60 was traced, in some patients, to surviving recipient T cells and thymic progenitors.

Library preparation (for TCRbeta) was performed with unique molecular identifiers. Each CDR3 protein is one row after TCRdb ran MiXCR on the PCR reads. The sample includes about 440,000 distinct CDR3 sequences, roughly 43% of them seen just once. This receptor was taken from a girl aged 2 to 10 with aplastic anemia, due to receive a stem cell transplant. The sample consisted of PBMCs, taken before TCRalphabeta/CD19-depleted stem cell transplant. This sequence joins TRBV4-1 and TRBJ1-1; D not certain. As DNA, the CDR3 is TGCGCCAGCAGCCACTCCCCTCGTACTGAAGCTTTCTTT. Translating it yields CASSHSPRTEAFF.